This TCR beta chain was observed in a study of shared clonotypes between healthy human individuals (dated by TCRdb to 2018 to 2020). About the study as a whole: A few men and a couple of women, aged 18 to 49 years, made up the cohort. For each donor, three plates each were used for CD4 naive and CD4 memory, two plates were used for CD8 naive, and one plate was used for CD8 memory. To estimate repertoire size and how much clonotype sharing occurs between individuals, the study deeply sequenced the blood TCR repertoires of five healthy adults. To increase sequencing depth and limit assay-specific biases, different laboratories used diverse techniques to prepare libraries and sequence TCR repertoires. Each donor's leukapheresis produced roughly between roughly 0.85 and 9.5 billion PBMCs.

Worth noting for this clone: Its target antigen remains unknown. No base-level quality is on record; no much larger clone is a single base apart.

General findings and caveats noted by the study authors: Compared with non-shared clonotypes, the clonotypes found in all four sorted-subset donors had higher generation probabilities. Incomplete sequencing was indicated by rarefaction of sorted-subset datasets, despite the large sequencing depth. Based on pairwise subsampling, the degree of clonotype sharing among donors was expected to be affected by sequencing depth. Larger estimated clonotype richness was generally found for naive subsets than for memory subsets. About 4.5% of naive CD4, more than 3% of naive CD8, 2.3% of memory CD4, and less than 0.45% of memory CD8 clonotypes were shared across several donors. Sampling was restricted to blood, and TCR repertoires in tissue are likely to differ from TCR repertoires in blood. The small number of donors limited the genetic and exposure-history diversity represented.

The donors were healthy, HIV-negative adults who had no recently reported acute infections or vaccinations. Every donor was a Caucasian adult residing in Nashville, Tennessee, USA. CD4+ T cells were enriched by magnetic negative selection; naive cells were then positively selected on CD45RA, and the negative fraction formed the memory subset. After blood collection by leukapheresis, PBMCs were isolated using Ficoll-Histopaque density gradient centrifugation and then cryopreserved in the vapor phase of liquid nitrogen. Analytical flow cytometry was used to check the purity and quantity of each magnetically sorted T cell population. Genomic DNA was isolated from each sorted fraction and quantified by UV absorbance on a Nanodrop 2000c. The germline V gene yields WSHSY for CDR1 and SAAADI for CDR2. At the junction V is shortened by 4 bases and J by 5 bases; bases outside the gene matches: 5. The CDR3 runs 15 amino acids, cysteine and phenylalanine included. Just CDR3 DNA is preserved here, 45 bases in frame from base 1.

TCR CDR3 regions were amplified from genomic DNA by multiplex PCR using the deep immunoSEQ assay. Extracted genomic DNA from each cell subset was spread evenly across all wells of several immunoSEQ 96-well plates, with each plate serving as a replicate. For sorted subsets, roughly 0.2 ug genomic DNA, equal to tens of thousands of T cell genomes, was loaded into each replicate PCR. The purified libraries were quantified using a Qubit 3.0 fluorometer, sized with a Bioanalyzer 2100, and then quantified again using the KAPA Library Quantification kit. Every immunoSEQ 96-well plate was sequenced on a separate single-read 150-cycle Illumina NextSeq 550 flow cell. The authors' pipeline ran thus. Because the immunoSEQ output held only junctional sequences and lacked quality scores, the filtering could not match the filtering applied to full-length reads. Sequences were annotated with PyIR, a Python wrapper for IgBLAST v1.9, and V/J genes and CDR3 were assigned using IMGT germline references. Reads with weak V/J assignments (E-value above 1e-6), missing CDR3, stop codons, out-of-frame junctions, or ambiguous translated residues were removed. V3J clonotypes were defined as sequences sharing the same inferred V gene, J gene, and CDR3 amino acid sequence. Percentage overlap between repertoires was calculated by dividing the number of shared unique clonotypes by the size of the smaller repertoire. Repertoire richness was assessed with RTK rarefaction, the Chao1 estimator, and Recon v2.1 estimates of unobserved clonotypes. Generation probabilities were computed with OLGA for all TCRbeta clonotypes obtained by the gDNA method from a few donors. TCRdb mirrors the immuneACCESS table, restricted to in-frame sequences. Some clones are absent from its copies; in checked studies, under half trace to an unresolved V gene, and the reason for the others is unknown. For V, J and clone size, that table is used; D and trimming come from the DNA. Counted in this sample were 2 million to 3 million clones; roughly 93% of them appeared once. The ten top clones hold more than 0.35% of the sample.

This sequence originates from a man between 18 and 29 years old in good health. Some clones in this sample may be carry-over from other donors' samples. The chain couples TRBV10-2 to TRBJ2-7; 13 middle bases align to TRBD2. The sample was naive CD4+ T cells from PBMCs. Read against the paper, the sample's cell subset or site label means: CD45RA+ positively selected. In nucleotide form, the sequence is TGCGCCAGCAGTGCCGGACTAGCGGGAGTCGACGAGCAGTACTTC. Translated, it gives CASSAGLAGVDEQYF.